These T cell receptor beta chains were read from a single sample in a study of blood T cell repertoires in COVID-19. Sequenced by immunoSEQ multiplex PCR; TCRdb stores in-frame clones only, minus some. Among some 180,000 clones listed, under 80% were seen once. The sequencing sample was made of peripheral blood. The receptors were gathered from a man between 50 and 59 years old who had recovered from COVID-19. The CDR3 runs from the conserved cysteine through the conserved F or W. The D gene is left open where the match is weak. Where a row states a size, it is once, few, many or the class of an expanded clone; other rows omit it.

few,-,TRBJ1-5,TRBV5-1,CASSLAGEVWQPQHF
once,TRBD2,TRBJ2-7,TRBV30,CAWRSRLAGDSYEQYF
few,TRBD1,TRBJ2-7,TRBV7-9,CASSLGTGFYEQYF
few,TRBD2,TRBJ2-3,TRBV28,CASSFNLLAGNVNTQYF
-,-,TRBJ1-6,TRBV2,CASSVNSYNSPLHF
-,-,TRBJ2-7,TRBV30,CAWSLDLSSYEQYF
-,-,TRBJ2-3,TRBV3-1/TRBV3-2,CASSPSDSDRTQYF
-,TRBD2,TRBJ2-1,TRBV3-1/TRBV3-2,CASSQDLWEGRPEQFF
-,-,TRBJ2-3,TRBV19,CASSIVGSTDTQYF
-,-,TRBJ2-7,TRBV5-5,CASSPRAAGIFYEQYF
-,TRBD2,TRBJ2-1,TRBV5-1,CASSSGTYSGNEQFF
-,TRBD2,TRBJ2-7,TRBV12-3/TRBV12-4,CASSSVAGTEQYF
-,-,TRBJ1-2,TRBV29-1,CSVEGSYGYTF
-,-,TRBJ1-3,TRBV6-1,CASSELQGIGNTIYF
-,TRBD2,TRBJ2-2,TRBV28,CAITPGLAGPKNTGELFF
-,-,TRBJ2-7,TRBV18,CASSPPLGGDEQYF
-,-,TRBJ2-7,TRBV19,CASMGEAGYEQYF
-,TRBD2,TRBJ2-1,TRBV9,CASSPSGLADPLSSYNEQFF
-,-,TRBJ2-1,TRBV19,CASSWAPLNEQFF
-,TRBD1,TRBJ2-2,TRBV6-5,CASSAGQGATGELFF
-,TRBD2,TRBJ2-1,TRBV6-5,CASSYAGLAGNEQFF
-,TRBD1,TRBJ2-6,TRBV2,CASYPGTGITGANVLTF
-,-,TRBJ1-4,TRBV29-1,CSVGGVQGNEKLFF
-,-,TRBJ1-3,TRBV4-3,CASSQTGTFSGNTIYF
-,TRBD2,TRBJ2-5,TRBV7-2,CASSQIRTSGFTETQYF
-,TRBD2,TRBJ2-1,TRBV6-2/TRBV6-3,CASSSPSRGANEQFF
once,-,TRBJ1-2,TRBV18,CASSPRSSPGGETYGYTF
-,TRBD1,TRBJ1-6,TRBV5-1,CASSSLQGPDSPLHF
-,TRBD1,TRBJ2-1,TRBV27,CASSLGTGYNEQFF
-,-,TRBJ1-3,TRBV2,CATIPTDSGNTIYF
few,-,TRBJ1-4,TRBV12-3/TRBV12-4,CASSLGSGEKLFF
few,TRBD1,TRBJ2-1,TRBV2,CASKQGAGINEQFF
-,-,TRBJ2-7,TRBV19,CASSTIADVYEQYF
-,TRBD2,TRBJ2-1,TRBV6-5,CASSPGTSGNYEQFF
-,TRBD2,TRBJ2-2,TRBV11-2,CASRHPSGSNTGELFF
-,TRBD2,TRBJ2-1,TRBV9,CASSVELAGSYEQFF
-,-,TRBJ2-6,TRBV18,CASSPTAGANVLTF
-,TRBD2,TRBJ2-7,TRBV7-9,CASSSLPLSGGVSYEQYF
-,TRBD2,TRBJ2-7,TRBV7-9,CASSLSASGRGEQYF
-,TRBD1,TRBJ2-1,TRBV7-3,CASSLIQGNEQFF
once,-,TRBJ2-7,TRBV27,CASSLTRGPYEQYF
-,TRBD1,TRBJ1-2,TRBV28,CASRRKDRGYGYTF
-,TRBD1,TRBJ2-7,TRBV5-6,CASSFPGQAGSYEQYF
-,-,TRBJ2-1,TRBV29-1,CSVEEGHEQFF
-,TRBD2,TRBJ2-7,TRBV4-1,CASSQDLGGSGAYEQYF
-,TRBD2,TRBJ2-7,TRBV4-2,CASSQWSGGSDEQYF
-,-,TRBJ2-7,TRBV6-1,CASSERPLSEQYF
-,-,TRBJ2-7,TRBV27,CASSFSWGSPLEQYF
-,-,TRBJ2-1,TRBV19,CASSPRGSFTLTWGYNEQFF
-,-,TRBJ2-7,TRBV28,CASSTTPILSYEQYF
-,TRBD2,TRBJ2-1,TRBV30,CAWNPSGTYNEQFF
-,-,TRBJ2-7,TRBV28,CASSLSAAYEQYF
-,TRBD2,TRBJ2-7,TRBV7-2,CASSLVASGSTSYEQYF
-,-,TRBJ1-3,TRBV12-5,CASGTGVAGNTIYF
-,-,TRBJ1-1,TRBV19,CASSIWTAPEAFF
few,-,TRBJ1-4,TRBV7-2,CASSLGASANEKLFF
-,-,TRBJ1-2,TRBV5-1,CASSPKRGGYGYTF
-,-,TRBJ2-5,TRBV19,CASSISREETQYF
-,TRBD2,TRBJ2-3,TRBV5-4,CASSNYGTSPGADTQYF
-,TRBD1,TRBJ1-6,TRBV4-1,CASSRGQGNSPLHF